This T cell receptor (beta chain) was sequenced during a study of blood T cell repertoires in COVID-19. Study context: Samples came from the United States, Italy and Spain, spanning acute and convalescent COVID-19. PBMCs, B-cell-depleted T cells, or T cells were the source of the cDNA or gDNA that made up the material.

The CDR3 sequence is 20 residues long. Germline values: CDR1 LNHDA, CDR2 SQIVND (reference sequence). V dropped 3 bases and J dropped 3; count of bases not matched to a gene: 20. Authors' methods: By means of reference gene primer amplification, nucleated cell counts were estimated. The data were produced by immunoSEQ multiplex PCR, yet TCRdb's version contains in-frame clones alone and is incomplete. That table is the source of V, J and clone size, and D and trimming were worked out from the DNA. Found here are about 160,000 clones, roughly 93% of them singletons; the top ten hold around 4.6%. The chain joins TRBV19 to TRBJ2-3; the match to TRBD1 covers 8 bases. Sequencing was carried out using peripheral blood. The source of this sequence is a woman aged 45-65 years with acute or convalescent COVID-19. The CDR3 DNA sequence: TGTGCCAGTAGTATTCGGGAAGACAGGGGTGTCGGGAGTATTACAGATACGCAGTATTTT. This encodes CASSIREDRGVGSITDTQYF.